This record concerns one T cell receptor beta chain sequence. This specimen belongs to a study of blood T cell repertoires in COVID-19. Sequenced by immunoSEQ multiplex PCR; TCRdb stores in-frame clones only, minus some. Of about 160,000 clones listed, 65% to 80% are singletons. The ends were cut back, 3 bases at V and 6 bases at J, with 19 bases in the middle. Per germline, CDR1 MNHEY and CDR2 SMNVEV (reference sequence). The CDR3 runs 16 residues. Sequenced material: peripheral blood. J is TRBJ2-3 and V is TRBV27; the D gene is possibly TRBD1 (5 bases). The clonotype comes from a man in his sixties with acute or convalescent COVID-19. In DNA, the CDR3 is TGTGCCAGCAGTTTTACAGGCCCGAGCCGAACGGATACGCAGTATTTT. Translation: CASSFTGPSRTDTQYF.